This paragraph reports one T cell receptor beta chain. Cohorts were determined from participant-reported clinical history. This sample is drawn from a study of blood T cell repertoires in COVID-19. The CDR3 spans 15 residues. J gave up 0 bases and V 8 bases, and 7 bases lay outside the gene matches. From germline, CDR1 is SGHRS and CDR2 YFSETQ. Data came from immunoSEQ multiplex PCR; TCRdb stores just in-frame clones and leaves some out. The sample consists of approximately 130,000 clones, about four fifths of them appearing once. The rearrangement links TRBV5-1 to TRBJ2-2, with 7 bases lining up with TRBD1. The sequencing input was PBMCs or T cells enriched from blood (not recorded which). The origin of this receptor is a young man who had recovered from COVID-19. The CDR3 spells CASRQGESNTGELFF. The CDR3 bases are TGCGCCAGTCGTCAGGGGGAATCGAACACCGGGGAGCTGTTTTTT.